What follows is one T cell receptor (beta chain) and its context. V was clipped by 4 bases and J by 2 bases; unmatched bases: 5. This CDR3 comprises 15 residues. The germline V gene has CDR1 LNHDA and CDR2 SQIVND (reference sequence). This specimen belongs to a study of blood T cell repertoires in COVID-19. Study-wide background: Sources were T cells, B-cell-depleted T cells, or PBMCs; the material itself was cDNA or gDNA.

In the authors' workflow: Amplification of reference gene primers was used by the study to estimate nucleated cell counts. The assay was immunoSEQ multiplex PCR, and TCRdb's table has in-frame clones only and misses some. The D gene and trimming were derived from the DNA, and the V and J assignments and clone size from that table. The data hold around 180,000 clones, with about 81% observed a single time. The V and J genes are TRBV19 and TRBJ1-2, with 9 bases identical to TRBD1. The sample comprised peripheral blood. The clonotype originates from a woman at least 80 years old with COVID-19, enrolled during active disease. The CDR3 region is CASSKGTGINYGYTF. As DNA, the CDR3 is TGTGCCAGTAGTAAGGGGACAGGGATCAACTATGGCTACACCTTC.